This T cell receptor (beta chain) is drawn from a study of radiotherapy plus CTLA-4 blockade in lung cancer. On the study more broadly: Disease control was achieved by about 29% of patients, and objective responses by about 19%. Broader study findings: Best predicting response, reportedly, were early blood T cell clone dynamics, with interferon-beta.

On this clone itself: Its antigen is still unknown.

Patients had chemo-refractory metastatic non-small-cell lung cancer and received focal radiation plus CTLA-4 blockade that used ipilimumab. The CDR3 is made up of 15 amino acids. Germline CDR1 reads MDHEN; CDR2 reads SYDVKM. J was trimmed by 4 bases and V by 7 bases; bases with no gene match: 8. The table came from immunoSEQ multiplex PCR; TCRdb's copy has only in-frame clones and leaves some out. The sample has some 66,000 clones, around 81% seen once. This receptor was identified in a human donor with non-small cell lung cancer who had a partial response to radiotherapy plus ipilimumab. V gene TRBV28 combines with J gene TRBJ2-2; 8 bases match TRBD2. This material consisted of peripheral blood, taken from a patient treated with radiotherapy plus ipilimumab. For the CDR3, the DNA is TGTGCCAGCATCCCGTCCAGCGGGGGCACCGGGGAGCTGTTTTTT. Residues: CASIPSSGGTGELFF.